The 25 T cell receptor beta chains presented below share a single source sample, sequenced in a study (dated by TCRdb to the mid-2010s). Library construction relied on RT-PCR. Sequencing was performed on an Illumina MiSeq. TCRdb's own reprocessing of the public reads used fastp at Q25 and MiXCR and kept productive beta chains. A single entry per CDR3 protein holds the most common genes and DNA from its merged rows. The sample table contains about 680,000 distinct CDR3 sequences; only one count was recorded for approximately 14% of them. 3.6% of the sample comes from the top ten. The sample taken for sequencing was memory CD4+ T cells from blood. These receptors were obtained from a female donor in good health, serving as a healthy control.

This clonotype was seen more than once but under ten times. CDR3 DNA sequence: TGTGCCAGCAGTTTTGGGACACGTAACTATGGCTACACCTTC. This translates into CASSFGTRNYGYTF. V gene TRBV28 combines with J gene TRBJ1-2, with D perhaps TRBD1 (6 bases). With 3 bases removed from V and 1 base from J, the gap between germline ends came to 9 bases. This CDR3 has 14 amino acids. The V gene's germline CDR1 is MDHEN and CDR2 SYDVKM.

This chain's CDR3 is CASSSAPLNEKLFF. For the CDR3, the DNA is TGCGCCAGCAGCTCGGCCCCCCTTAATGAAAAACTGTTTTTT. V gene TRBV5-1 combines with J gene TRBJ1-4; no definite D call. The germline V and J ends were trimmed by 3 bases and 4 bases, with 10 bases remaining between them. The CDR3 has 14 amino acids. Per the germline V gene, CDR1 is SGHRS and CDR2 is YFSETQ. The variable domain in full, with the rest retrieved from reference TRBV5-1 and TRBJ1-4, is KAGVTQTPRYLIKTRGQQVTLSCSPISGHRSVSWYQQTPGQGLQFLFEYFSETQRNKGNFPGRFSGRQFSNSRSEMNVSTLELGDSALYLCASSSAPLNEKLFFGSGTQLSVL.

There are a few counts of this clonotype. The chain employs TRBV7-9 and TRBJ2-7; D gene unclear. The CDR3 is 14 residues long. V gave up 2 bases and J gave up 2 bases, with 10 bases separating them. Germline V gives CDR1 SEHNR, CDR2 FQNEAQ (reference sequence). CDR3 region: CASSLREFPYEQYF. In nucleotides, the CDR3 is TGTGCCAGCAGCTTAAGGGAATTCCCCTACGAGCAGTACTTC.

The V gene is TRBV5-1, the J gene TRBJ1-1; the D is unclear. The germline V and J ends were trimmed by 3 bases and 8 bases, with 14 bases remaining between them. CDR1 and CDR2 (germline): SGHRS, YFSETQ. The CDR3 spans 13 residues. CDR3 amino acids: CASSSTMEGEAFF. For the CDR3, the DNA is TGCGCCAGCAGCTCAACGATGGAGGGAGAAGCTTTCTTT.

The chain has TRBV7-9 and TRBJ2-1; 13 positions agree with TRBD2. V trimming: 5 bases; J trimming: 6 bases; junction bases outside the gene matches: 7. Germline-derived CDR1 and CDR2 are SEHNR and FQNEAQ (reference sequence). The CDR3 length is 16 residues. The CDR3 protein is CASSPGLAGASNEQFF. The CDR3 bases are TGTGCCAGCAGCCCTGGACTAGCGGGAGCGTCCAATGAGCAGTTCTTC. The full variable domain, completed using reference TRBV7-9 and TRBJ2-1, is DTGVSQNPRHKITKRGQNVTFRCDPISEHNRLYWYRQTLGQGPEFLTYFQNEAQLEKSRLLSDRFSAERPKGSFSTLEIQRTEQGDSAMYLCASSPGLAGASNEQFFGPGTRLTVL.

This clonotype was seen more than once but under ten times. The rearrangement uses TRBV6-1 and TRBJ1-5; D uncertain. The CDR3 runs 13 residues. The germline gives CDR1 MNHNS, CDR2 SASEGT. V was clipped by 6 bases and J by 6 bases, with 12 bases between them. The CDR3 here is CASRRLLVQPQHF. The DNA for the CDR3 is TGTGCCAGCAGGCGACTTTTAGTTCAGCCCCAGCATTTT.

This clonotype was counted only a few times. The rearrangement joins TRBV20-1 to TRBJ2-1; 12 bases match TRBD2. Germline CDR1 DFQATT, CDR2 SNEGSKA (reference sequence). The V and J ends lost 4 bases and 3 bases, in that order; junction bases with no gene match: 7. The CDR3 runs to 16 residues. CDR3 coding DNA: TGCAGTGCTACCTCTAGCGGGAGGGCTAACTACAATGAGCAGTTCTTC. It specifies CSATSSGRANYNEQFF.

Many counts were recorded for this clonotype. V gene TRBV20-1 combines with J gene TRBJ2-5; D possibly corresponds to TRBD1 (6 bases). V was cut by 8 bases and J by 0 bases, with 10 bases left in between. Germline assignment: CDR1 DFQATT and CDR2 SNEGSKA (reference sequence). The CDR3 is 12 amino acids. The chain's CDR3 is CSPQGYQETQYF. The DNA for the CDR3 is TGCAGTCCTCAGGGGTACCAAGAGACCCAGTACTTC.

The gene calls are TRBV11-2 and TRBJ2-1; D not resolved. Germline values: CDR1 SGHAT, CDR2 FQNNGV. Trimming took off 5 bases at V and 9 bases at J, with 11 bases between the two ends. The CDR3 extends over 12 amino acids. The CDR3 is CASSRISGEQFF. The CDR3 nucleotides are TGTGCCAGCAGCCGAATCTCTGGTGAGCAGTTCTTC.

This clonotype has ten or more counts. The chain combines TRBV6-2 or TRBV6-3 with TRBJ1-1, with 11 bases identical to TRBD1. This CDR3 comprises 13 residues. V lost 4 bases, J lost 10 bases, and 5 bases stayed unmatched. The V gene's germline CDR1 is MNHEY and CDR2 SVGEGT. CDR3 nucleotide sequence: TGTGCCAGCAGTTTTACCGGGACAGGGGGAGCTTTCTTT. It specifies CASSFTGTGGAFF.

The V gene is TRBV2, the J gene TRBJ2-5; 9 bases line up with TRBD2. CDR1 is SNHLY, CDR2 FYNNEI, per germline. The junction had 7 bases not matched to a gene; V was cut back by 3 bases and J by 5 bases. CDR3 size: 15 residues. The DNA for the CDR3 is TGTGCCAGCAGTGAGGGGCTAGCGGGAATGGAGACCCAGTACTTC. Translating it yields CASSEGLAGMETQYF.

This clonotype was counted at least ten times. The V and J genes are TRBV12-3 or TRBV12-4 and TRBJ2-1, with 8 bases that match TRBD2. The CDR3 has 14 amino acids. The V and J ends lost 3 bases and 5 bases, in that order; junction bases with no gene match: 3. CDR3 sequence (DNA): TGTGCCAGCAGTTTTAAGCGGGAGAACAATGAGCAGTTCTTC. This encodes CASSFKRENNEQFF.

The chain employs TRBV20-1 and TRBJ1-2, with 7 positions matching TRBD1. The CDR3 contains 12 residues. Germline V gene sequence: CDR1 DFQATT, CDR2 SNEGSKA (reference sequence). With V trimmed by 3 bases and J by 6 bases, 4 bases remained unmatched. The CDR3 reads CSASPGGNGYTF. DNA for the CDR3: TGCAGTGCTAGCCCAGGGGGGAATGGCTACACCTTC.

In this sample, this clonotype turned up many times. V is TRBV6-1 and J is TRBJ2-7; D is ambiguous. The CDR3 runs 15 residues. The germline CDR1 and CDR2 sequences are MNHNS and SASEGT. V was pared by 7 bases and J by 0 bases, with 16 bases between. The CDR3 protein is CASNSGHLPSYEQYF. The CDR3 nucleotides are TGTGCCAGCAACTCGGGTCACTTACCCTCCTACGAGCAGTACTTC.

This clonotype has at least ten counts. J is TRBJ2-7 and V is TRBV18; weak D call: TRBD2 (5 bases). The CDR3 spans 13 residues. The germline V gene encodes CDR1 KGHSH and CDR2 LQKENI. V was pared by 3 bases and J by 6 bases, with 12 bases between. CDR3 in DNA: TGTGCCAGCTCACCTACGGACTCGCGCGAGCAGTACTTC. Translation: CASSPTDSREQYF.

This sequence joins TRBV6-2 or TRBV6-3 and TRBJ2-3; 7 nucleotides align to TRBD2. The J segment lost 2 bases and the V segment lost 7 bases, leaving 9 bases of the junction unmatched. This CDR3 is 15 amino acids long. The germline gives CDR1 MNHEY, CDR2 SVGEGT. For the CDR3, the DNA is TGTGCCAGCACCATCGGGACTACCTACACAGATACGCAGTATTTT. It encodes CASTIGTTYTDTQYF.

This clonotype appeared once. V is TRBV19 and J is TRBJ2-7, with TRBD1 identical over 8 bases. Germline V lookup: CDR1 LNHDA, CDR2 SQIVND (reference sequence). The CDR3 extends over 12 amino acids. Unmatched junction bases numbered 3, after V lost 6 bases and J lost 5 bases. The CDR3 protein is CASRDRVHEQYF. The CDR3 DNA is TGTGCCAGTAGGGACAGGGTGCACGAGCAGTACTTC.

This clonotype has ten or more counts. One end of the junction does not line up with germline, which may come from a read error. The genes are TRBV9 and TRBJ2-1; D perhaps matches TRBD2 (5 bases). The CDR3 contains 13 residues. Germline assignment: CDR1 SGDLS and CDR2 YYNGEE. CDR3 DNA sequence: TGTGCCAGCAGTGTAGCGCCCGGCAATGAGCAGTTCTTC. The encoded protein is CASSVAPGNEQFF.

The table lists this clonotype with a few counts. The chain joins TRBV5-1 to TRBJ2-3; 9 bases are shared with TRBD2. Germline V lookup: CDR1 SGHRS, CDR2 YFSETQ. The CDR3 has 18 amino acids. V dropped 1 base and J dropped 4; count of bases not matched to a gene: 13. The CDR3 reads CASSLFGTSSIFPDTQYF. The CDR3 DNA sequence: TGCGCCAGCAGCTTGTTCGGGACTAGCTCAATTTTTCCAGATACGCAGTATTTT. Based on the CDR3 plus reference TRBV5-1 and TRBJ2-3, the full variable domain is KAGVTQTPRYLIKTRGQQVTLSCSPISGHRSVSWYQQTPGQGLQFLFEYFSETQRNKGNFPGRFSGRQFSNSRSEMNVSTLELGDSALYLCASSLFGTSSIFPDTQYFGPGTRLTVL.

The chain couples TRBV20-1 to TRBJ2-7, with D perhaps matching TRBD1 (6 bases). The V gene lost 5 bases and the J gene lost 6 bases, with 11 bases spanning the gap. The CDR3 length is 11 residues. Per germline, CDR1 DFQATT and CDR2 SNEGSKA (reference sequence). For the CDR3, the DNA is TGCAGTGCTGGCCAAGGGGGCGAGCAGTACTTC. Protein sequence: CSAGQGGEQYF.

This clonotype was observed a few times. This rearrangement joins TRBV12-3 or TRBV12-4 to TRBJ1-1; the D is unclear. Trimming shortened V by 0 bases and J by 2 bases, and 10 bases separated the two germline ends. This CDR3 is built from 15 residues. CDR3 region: CASSLAGRENTEAFF. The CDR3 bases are TGTGCCAGCAGTTTAGCAGGGAGAGAAAACACTGAAGCTTTCTTT.

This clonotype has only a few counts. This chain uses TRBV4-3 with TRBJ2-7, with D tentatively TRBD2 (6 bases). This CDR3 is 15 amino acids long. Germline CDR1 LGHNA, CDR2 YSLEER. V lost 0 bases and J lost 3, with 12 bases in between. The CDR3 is CASSQDGGGGYEQYF. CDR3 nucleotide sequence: TGCGCCAGCAGCCAAGACGGGGGTGGGGGCTACGAGCAGTACTTC.

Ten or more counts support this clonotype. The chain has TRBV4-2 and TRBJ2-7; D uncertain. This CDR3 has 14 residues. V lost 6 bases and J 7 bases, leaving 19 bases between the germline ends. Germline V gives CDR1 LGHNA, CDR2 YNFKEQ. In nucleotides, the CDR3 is TGTGCCAGCAGAAATCCGGGTACTGGTGGAGAGCAGTACTTC. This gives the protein CASRNPGTGGEQYF.

In DNA form, the CDR3 reads TGCGCCAGCAGCCAAATATTAGCTGGGGCCAACGTCCTGACTTTC. As protein: CASSQILAGANVLTF. The chain is built from TRBV4-3 and TRBJ2-6, with no clear D. This CDR3 comprises 15 residues. Per germline, CDR1 LGHNA and CDR2 YSLEER. With 2 bases removed from V and 2 bases from J, the gap between germline ends came to 7 bases.

The CDR3 protein is CATSGSQGYQETQYF. The CDR3 DNA sequence: TGTGCCACCAGTGGGTCCCAAGGGTACCAAGAGACCCAGTACTTC. This rearrangement joins TRBV24-1 to TRBJ2-5; unclear D gene. The CDR3 consists of 15 residues. Germline lookup yields CDR1 KGHDR and CDR2 SFDVKD. The ends were cut back, 5 bases at V and 0 bases at J, with 12 bases in the middle.